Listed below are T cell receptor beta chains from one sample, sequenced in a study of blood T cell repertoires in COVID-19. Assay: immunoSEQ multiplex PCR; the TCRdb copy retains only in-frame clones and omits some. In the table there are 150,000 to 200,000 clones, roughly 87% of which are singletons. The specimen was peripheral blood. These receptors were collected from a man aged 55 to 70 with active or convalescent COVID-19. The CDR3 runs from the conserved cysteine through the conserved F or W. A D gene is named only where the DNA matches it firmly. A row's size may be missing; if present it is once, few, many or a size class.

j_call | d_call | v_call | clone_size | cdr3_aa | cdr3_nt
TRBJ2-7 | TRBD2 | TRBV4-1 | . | CASSLRTSGGSTYEQYF | TGCGCCAGCAGCCTTCGGACTAGCGGGGGGTCAACCTACGAGCAGTACTTC
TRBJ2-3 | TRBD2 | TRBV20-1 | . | CSASKVSGPTDTQYF | TGCAGTGCTAGTAAGGTTAGCGGGCCTACAGATACGCAGTATTTT
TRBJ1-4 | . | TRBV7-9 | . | CASSLSSGYNEKLFF | TGTGCCAGCAGCTTATCCTCAGGGTATAATGAAAAACTGTTTTTT
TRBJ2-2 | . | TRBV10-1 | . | CASSQTRPARESGELFF | TGCGCCAGCAGCCAGACCAGGCCCGCGAGGGAATCCGGGGAGCTGTTTTTT
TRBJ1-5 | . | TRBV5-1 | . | CASSLGGINQPQHF | TGCGCCAGCAGCTTAGGGGGTATCAATCAGCCCCAGCATTTT
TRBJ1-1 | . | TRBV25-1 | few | CASPATQGVNTEAFF | TGTGCCAGCCCTGCGACTCAGGGCGTGAACACTGAAGCTTTCTTT
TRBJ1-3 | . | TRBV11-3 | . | CASSSGHSGNTIYF | TGTGCCAGCAGCTCCGGTCACTCTGGAAACACCATATATTTT
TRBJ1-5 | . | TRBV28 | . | CASSPWGGGSGNQPQHF | TGTGCCAGCAGTCCCTGGGGAGGGGGTAGTGGCAATCAGCCCCAGCATTTT
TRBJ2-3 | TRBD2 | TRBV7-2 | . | CASSYRSGEDTQYF | TGTGCCAGCAGCTATCGGAGCGGGGAGGATACGCAGTATTTT
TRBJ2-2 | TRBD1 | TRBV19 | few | CASKEARDRVSGELFF | TGTGCCAGTAAGGAGGCCCGAGACAGGGTGTCCGGGGAGCTGTTTTTT
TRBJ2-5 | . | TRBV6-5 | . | CATGRAPQETQYF | TGTGCCACGGGTAGAGCCCCCCAAGAGACCCAGTACTTC
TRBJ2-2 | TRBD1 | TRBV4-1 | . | CASSHPLDRGIGELFF | TGCGCCAGCAGCCACCCCTTGGACAGGGGGATCGGGGAGCTGTTTTTT
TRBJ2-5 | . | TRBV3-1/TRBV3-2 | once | CASSQDMPGVGETQYF | TGTGCCAGCAGCCAAGATATGCCAGGGGTGGGGGAGACCCAGTACTTC
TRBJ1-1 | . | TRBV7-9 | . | CASRENVNTEAFF | TGTGCCAGCCGGGAAAATGTGAACACTGAAGCTTTCTTT
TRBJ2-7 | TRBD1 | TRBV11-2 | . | CASSFRQGADGYEQYF | TGTGCCAGCAGCTTTCGACAGGGCGCAGACGGGTACGAGCAGTACTTC
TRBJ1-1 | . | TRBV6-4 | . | CASEHLNSGREHSAFF | TGTGCCAGCGAGCACTTGAACTCAGGGAGGGAACACTCAGCTTTCTTT
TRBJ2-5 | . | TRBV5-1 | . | CASSFGVQETQYF | TGCGCCAGCAGCTTCGGGGTCCAAGAGACCCAGTACTTC
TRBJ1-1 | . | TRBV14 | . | CASSPPGNTEAFF | TGTGCCAGCAGCCCCCCAGGGAACACTGAAGCTTTCTTT
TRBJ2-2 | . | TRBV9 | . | CASSQSQGYSNTGELFF | TGTGCCAGCAGCCAGAGTCAGGGGTATTCGAACACCGGGGAGCTGTTTTTT
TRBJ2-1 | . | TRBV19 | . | CASSIQGGDYNEQFF | TGTGCCAGTAGTATTCAGGGGGGAGACTACAATGAGCAGTTCTTC
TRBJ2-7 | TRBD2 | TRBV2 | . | CASSEGLAGGLYEQYF | TGTGCCAGCAGTGAAGGACTAGCGGGGGGGCTTTACGAGCAGTACTTC
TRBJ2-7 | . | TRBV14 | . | CASSQESGTRYLQQYF | TGTGCCAGCAGCCAAGAGTCCGGGACACGCTATCTTCAGCAGTACTTC
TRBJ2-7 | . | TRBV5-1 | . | CASSLGEASLEQYF | TGCGCCAGCAGCTTGGGGGAGGCCTCTCTCGAGCAGTACTTC
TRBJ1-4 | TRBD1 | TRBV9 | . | CASSVQGQGEEKLFF | TGTGCCAGCAGCGTTCAAGGACAGGGGGAAGAAAAACTGTTTTTT
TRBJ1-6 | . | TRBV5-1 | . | CASTPDGQGSPLHF | TGCGCCAGCACTCCCGACGGGCAGGGCTCACCCCTCCACTTT
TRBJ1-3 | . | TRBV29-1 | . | CSILRGTGNTIYF | TGCAGCATCCTTCGGGGGACTGGAAACACCATATATTTT
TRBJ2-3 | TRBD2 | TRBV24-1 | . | CATGTSGTDTQYF | TGTGCCACCGGGACTAGCGGCACAGATACGCAGTATTTT
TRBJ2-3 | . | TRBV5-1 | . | CASSLAPTKTSTDTQYF | TGCGCCAGCAGCTTGGCTCCCACAAAGACTAGCACAGATACGCAGTATTTT
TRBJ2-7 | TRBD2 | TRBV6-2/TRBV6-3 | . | CASSYRAGGPFYEQYF | TGTGCCAGCAGTTATAGAGCGGGGGGGCCTTTCTACGAGCAGTACTTC
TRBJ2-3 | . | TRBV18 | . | CASSPSKGQSDTQYF | TGTGCCAGCTCACCATCAAAGGGGCAGTCAGATACGCAGTATTTT
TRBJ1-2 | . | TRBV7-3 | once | CASSFGANYGYTF | TGTGCCAGCAGCTTCGGGGCTAACTATGGCTACACCTTC
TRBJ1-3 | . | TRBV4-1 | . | CASSLLRTSGWNTIYF | TGCGCCAGCAGCCTCCTGCGGACGTCGGGGTGGAACACCATATATTTT
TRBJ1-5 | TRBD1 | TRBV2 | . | CASSEARQGFNQPQHF | TGTGCCAGCAGTGAGGCTCGACAGGGATTCAATCAGCCCCAGCATTTT
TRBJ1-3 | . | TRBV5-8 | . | CASSSRTASGNTIYF | TGTGCCAGCAGCTCCAGGACAGCCTCTGGAAACACCATATATTTT
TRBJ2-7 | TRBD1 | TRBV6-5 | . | CASRPGTGAYEQYF | TGTGCCAGCAGACCCGGGACAGGGGCCTACGAGCAGTACTTC
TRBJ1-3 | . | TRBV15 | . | CATSQGSSGNTIYF | TGTGCCACCAGTCAGGGATCGTCTGGAAACACCATATATTTT
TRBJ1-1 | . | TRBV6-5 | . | CASDKSLNTEAFF | TGTGCCAGCGATAAGTCTCTAAACACTGAAGCTTTCTTT
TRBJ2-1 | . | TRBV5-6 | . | CASSLLPREQFF | TGTGCCAGCAGCTTGCTCCCCAGGGAGCAGTTCTTC
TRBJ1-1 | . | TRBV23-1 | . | CASSQGQFEAFF | TGCGCCAGCAGTCAAGGACAGTTCGAAGCTTTCTTT
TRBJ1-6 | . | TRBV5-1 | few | CASSLDPGRSGSPLHF | TGCGCCAGCAGCTTGGATCCCGGCAGGTCGGGATCACCCCTCCACTTT
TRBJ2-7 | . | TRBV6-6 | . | CASSYDRGYEQYF | TGTGCCAGCAGTTATGATCGGGGATACGAGCAGTACTTC
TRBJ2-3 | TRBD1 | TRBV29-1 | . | CSVTRTGDTDTQYF | TGCAGCGTTACCCGGACAGGAGACACAGATACGCAGTATTTT
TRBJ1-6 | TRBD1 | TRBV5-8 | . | CASSPPSGTGDSPLHF | TGTGCCAGCAGCCCACCATCCGGGACAGGGGATTCACCCCTCCACTTT
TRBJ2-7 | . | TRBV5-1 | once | CASSPSPGEEQYF | TGCGCCAGCAGCCCGTCCCCCGGGGAAGAGCAGTACTTC
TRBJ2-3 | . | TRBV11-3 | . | CASSARSTDTQYF | TGTGCCAGCAGCGCACGGAGCACAGATACGCAGTATTTT
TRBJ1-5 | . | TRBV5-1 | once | CASLTGGAVGHQPQHF | TGCGCCAGCCTTACTGGGGGGGCCGTGGGGCATCAGCCCCAGCATTTT
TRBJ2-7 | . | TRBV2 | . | CASKYTIEQYF | TGTGCCAGCAAGTACACGATCGAGCAGTACTTC
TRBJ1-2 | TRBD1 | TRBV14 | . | CASSQDIDSASGGKYGYTF | TGTGCCAGCAGCCAAGATATCGACAGTGCGTCAGGGGGTAAGTATGGCTACACCTTC
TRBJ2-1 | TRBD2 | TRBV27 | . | CASSLWIPGTSGLYEQFF | TGTGCCAGCAGTTTATGGATCCCCGGGACTAGCGGTTTATATGAGCAGTTCTTC
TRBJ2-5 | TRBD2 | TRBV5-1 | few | CASSSTTNSGGFRYF | TGCGCCAGCAGCTCGACGACGAATAGCGGGGGCTTCCGCTACTTC
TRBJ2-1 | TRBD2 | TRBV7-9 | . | CASSPVGRGSYNEQFF | TGTGCCAGCAGCCCGGTGGGGAGGGGTTCCTACAATGAGCAGTTCTTC
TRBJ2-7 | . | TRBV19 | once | CASSTQGLGDEQYF | TGTGCCAGTAGCACCCAGGGGCTCGGGGACGAGCAGTACTTC
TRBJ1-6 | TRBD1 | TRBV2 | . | CASTRDSSYNSPLHF | TGTGCCAGCACCCGGGACAGCTCCTATAATTCACCCCTCCACTTT